These 22 T cell receptor beta chains were sequenced from one sample in a study of blood T cell repertoires in COVID-19. Using immunoSEQ multiplex PCR, the repertoire was profiled, and TCRdb retains in-frame clones only, with some absent. The sample carries around 260,000 clones, less than 90% recorded once. Sequenced: peripheral blood. The receptors here all came from a man in his 60s who had recovered from COVID-19.

This clone was seen only once. The genes are TRBV7-9 and TRBJ2-1, with 7 nucleotides matching TRBD2. The ends lost 5 bases at V and 2 bases at J; junction bases unmatched: 9. Germline lookup yields CDR1 SEHNR and CDR2 FQNEAQ (reference sequence). The CDR3 is 16 amino acids. CDR3 amino acids: CASSPGGLQPYNEQFF. In DNA form, the CDR3 reads TGTGCCAGCAGCCCGGGGGGTCTGCAACCCTACAATGAGCAGTTCTTC. Supplemented by reference TRBV7-9 and TRBJ2-1, the full variable domain reads DTGVSQNPRHKITKRGQNVTFRCDPISEHNRLYWYRQTLGQGPEFLTYFQNEAQLEKSRLLSDRFSAERPKGSFSTLEIQRTEQGDSAMYLCASSPGGLQPYNEQFFGPGTRLTVL.

The chain recombines TRBV19 with TRBJ2-3; 9 nucleotides agree with TRBD1. Germline V gives CDR1 LNHDA, CDR2 SQIVND (reference sequence). V lost 4 bases and J lost 0; bases outside the gene matches: 2. The CDR3 consists of 15 residues. The CDR3, as DNA: TGTGCCAGTAGTAGGGGGACAGGGAGCACAGATACGCAGTATTTT. The encoded protein is CASSRGTGSTDTQYF.

The V and J genes are TRBV29-1 and TRBJ2-3; 7 nucleotides align to TRBD1. This CDR3 has 14 residues. Unmatched junction bases numbered 13, after V lost 8 bases and J lost 5 bases. Germline loops: CDR1 SQVTM, CDR2 ANQGSEA. The CDR3 reads CSTLGRGLVDTQYF. CDR3 nucleotide sequence: TGCAGCACACTTGGAAGGGGGCTTGTAGATACGCAGTATTTT.

The chain has TRBV19 and TRBJ1-2; D is perhaps TRBD1 (5 bases). Germline V gene data show CDR1 as LNHDA and CDR2 as SQIVND (reference sequence). This CDR3 is built from 12 residues. The V end was cut by 10 bases, the J end by 2 bases, with 11 bases between. The CDR3 DNA reads TGTGCCACAGACAGCAGAAACTATGGCTACACCTTC. Protein sequence: CATDSRNYGYTF.

The chain combines TRBV7-2 with TRBJ2-7; TRBD1 agrees at 7 bases. V trimming: 5 bases; J trimming: 6 bases; junction bases outside the gene matches: 13. CDR3 length: 15 amino acids. The germline CDR1 and CDR2 sequences are SGHTA and FQGNSA. CDR3 coding DNA: TGTGCCAGCAGCCCCTACAGGGGACCGTCGCGCGAGCAGTACTTC. Translating it yields CASSPYRGPSREQYF.

The chain joins TRBV5-6 to TRBJ2-2, with 7 nucleotides matching TRBD2. The CDR3 loop spans 13 amino acids. The germline V gene has CDR1 SGHDT and CDR2 YYEEEE. With 6 bases clipped from V and 6 bases from J, the junction kept 5 bases outside the gene matches. For the CDR3, the DNA is TGTGCCAGCACCTCGGGAGGTCCCGGGGAGCTGTTTTTT. Translating it yields CASTSGGPGELFF.

V gene TRBV6-5 combines with J gene TRBJ1-5; 8 bases are a match to TRBD1. CDR1 and CDR2 from the germline V gene are MNHEY and SVGAGI. Trimming at V came to 6 bases and at J to 7 bases, leaving 8 bases not matched to a gene. CDR3 length: 14 residues. CDR3 coding DNA: TGTGCCAGCAGAGACGGGACAGGTGGGCAGCCCCAGCATTTT. Translated: CASRDGTGGQPQHF.

This clone has only one observation. V usage is TRBV5-4 and J usage is TRBJ1-1, with TRBD1 as a possible D gene (5 bases). The CDR3 runs to 18 residues. Germline lookup yields CDR1 SGHNT and CDR2 YYREEE (reference sequence). Trimming shortened V by 3 bases and J by 1 base, and 22 bases separated the two germline ends. CDR3 region: CASSWTRDSRRSNTEAFF. The CDR3 DNA follows: TGTGCCAGCAGCTGGACTAGGGACTCTAGGAGGTCGAACACTGAAGCTTTCTTT. The full variable domain, its missing parts supplied by reference TRBV5-4 and TRBJ1-1, is ETGVTQSPTHLIKTRGQQVTLRCSSQSGHNTVSWYQQALGQGPQFIFQYYREEENGRGNFPPRFSGLQFPNYSSELNVNALELDDSALYLCASSWTRDSRRSNTEAFFGQGTRLTVV.

This clone was seen a few times. This chain uses TRBV24-1 with TRBJ1-4; D unclear. Germline V gene sequence: CDR1 KGHDR, CDR2 SFDVKD. The V end was cut by 7 bases, the J end by 10 bases, with 12 bases between. The CDR3 covers 12 residues. The CDR3 spells CATSPGTGKLFF. The CDR3 DNA reads TGTGCCACCAGCCCCGGTACGGGAAAACTGTTTTTT.

The chain uses TRBV6-5 and TRBJ1-2; 7 bases line up with TRBD1. CDR3 length equals 14 residues. Trimming removed 2 bases from V and 2 bases from J; junction bases left unmatched: 2. CDR1 and CDR2 from the germline V gene are MNHEY and SVGAGI. The CDR3 reads CASSYETGNYGYTF. The CDR3 DNA follows: TGTGCCAGCAGTTACGAGACAGGGAACTATGGCTACACCTTC.

The chain links TRBV29-1 to TRBJ1-1, with D possibly TRBD1 on 6 matching bases. There are 14 residues in the CDR3. CDR1 SQVTM and CDR2 ANQGSEA come from the germline V gene. V lost 1 base and J lost 3, with 12 bases in between. CDR3 DNA: TGCAGCGTTGAAGTGGGGGGGGCTGACACTGAAGCTTTCTTT. Translation gives CSVEVGGADTEAFF. Complete variable domain (other parts from reference TRBV29-1 and TRBJ1-1): SAVISQKPSRDICQRGTSLTIQCQVDSQVTMMFWYRQQPGQSLTLIATANQGSEATYESGFVIDKFPISRPNLTFSTLTVSNMSPEDSSIYLCSVEVGGADTEAFFGQGTRLTVV.

The V gene is TRBV27, the J gene TRBJ2-3; D is unclear. The V end was cut by 6 bases, the J end by 6 bases, with 13 bases between. This CDR3 has 13 residues. Germline CDR1 and CDR2: MNHEY and SMNVEV (reference sequence). This CDR3 reads CASSPSSVDTQYF. The CDR3 DNA follows: TGTGCCAGCAGCCCCTCCTCTGTGGATACGCAGTATTTT.

This chain uses TRBV4-2 with TRBJ2-1; D not resolved. This CDR3 comprises 15 residues. The germline V gene encodes CDR1 LGHNA and CDR2 YNFKEQ. Trimming shortened V by 4 bases and J by 5 bases, and 15 bases separated the two germline ends. This CDR3 is CASSRSATGNNEQFF. Written as DNA, the CDR3 is TGTGCCAGCAGCCGATCGGCGACTGGCAACAATGAGCAGTTCTTC.

This chain joins TRBV7-9 and TRBJ2-2; possible D gene TRBD1, 6 bases. With 7 bases removed from V and 4 bases from J, the gap between germline ends came to 13 bases. The V gene's germline CDR1 is SEHNR and CDR2 FQNEAQ (reference sequence). The CDR3 contains 14 residues. In DNA, the CDR3 is TGTGCCAGCATTCTGACAGGTGCCACCGGGGAGCTGTTTTTT. Its protein product is CASILTGATGELFF.

The CDR3 here is CASSQDATSGRTEQFF. Here the CDR3 DNA reads TGTGCCAGCAGCCAAGATGCGACTAGCGGGAGAACGGAGCAGTTCTTC. The J gene is TRBJ2-1, the V gene TRBV14, with 12 bases matching TRBD2. This CDR3 has 16 residues. The junction had 7 bases not matched to a gene; V was cut back by 0 bases and J by 10 bases. The germline gives CDR1 SGHDN, CDR2 FVKESK.

V usage is TRBV5-1 and J usage is TRBJ2-2; D uncertain. The germline V and J ends were trimmed by 0 bases and 4 bases, with 10 bases remaining between them. The CDR3 is 15 amino acids. Germline CDR1 reads SGHRS; CDR2 reads YFSETQ. CDR3 bases: TGCGCCAGCAGCTTGGCTGGTCGGAGCACCGGGGAGCTGTTTTTT. This translates into CASSLAGRSTGELFF.

The chain employs TRBV9 and TRBJ2-3; maybe TRBD2 (5 bases). V was clipped by 0 bases and J by 2 bases, with 10 bases between them. The CDR3 loop spans 15 amino acids. Germline V CDR1 and CDR2: SGDLS, YYNGEE. The CDR3 region is CASSVAGITTDTQYF. The CDR3 DNA reads TGTGCCAGCAGCGTAGCGGGGATAACCACAGATACGCAGTATTTT. The full variable domain, rest sourced from reference TRBV9 and TRBJ2-3, is DSGVTQTPKHLITATGQRVTLRCSPRSGDLSVYWYQQSLDQGLQFLIQYYNGEERAKGNILERFSAQQFPDLHSELNLSSLELGDSALYFCASSVAGITTDTQYFGPGTRLTVL.

The CDR3 region has the DNA TGTGCCAGCAGTTATTCTACTAGCGGGAGCCATGAGCAGTTCTTC. Translated: CASSYSTSGSHEQFF. The J gene is TRBJ2-1, the V gene TRBV6-9; 11 nucleotides agree with TRBD2. Germline trimming cut 0 bases from V and 8 bases from J; bases unmatched to any gene: 3. Germline CDR1 reads MNHGY; CDR2 reads SVAAGI. The CDR3 contains 15 residues.

In the case of this clone: Relative to the germline gene, one junction end is altered; a read error may explain this. The chain links TRBV19 to TRBJ2-3; TRBD2 agrees at 10 bases. Germline CDR1 reads LNHDA; CDR2 reads SQIVND (reference sequence). The CDR3 has 14 amino acids. The CDR3 DNA reads TGTGCCAGTAAGCCTAGCGGGAGCAGAGATACGCAGTATTTT. Encoded protein: CASKPSGSRDTQYF.

The chain has TRBV5-1 and TRBJ2-1; D is perhaps TRBD1 (5 bases). In germline, CDR1 is SGHRS, CDR2 YFSETQ. The CDR3 is 15 amino acids. The V gene lost 0 bases and the J gene lost 4 bases, with 11 bases spanning the gap. This CDR3 is CASSLEGQGYNEQFF. The CDR3 region has the DNA TGCGCCAGCAGCTTGGAGGGTCAGGGATACAATGAGCAGTTCTTC.

The chain is built from TRBV2 and TRBJ2-1; 14 bases agree with TRBD2. Germline V gene lookup returns CDR1 SNHLY and CDR2 FYNNEI. The CDR3 extends over 15 amino acids. V dropped 7 bases and J dropped 3; count of bases not matched to a gene: 2. CDR3 loop: CASTGTSGSYNEQFF. The CDR3 DNA follows: TGTGCCAGCACCGGGACTAGCGGGAGCTACAATGAGCAGTTCTTC.

For this clone: Additional DNA sequences in this sample encode the identical CDR3. The chain uses TRBV24-1 and TRBJ2-3; D is perhaps TRBD1 (6 bases). V dropped 9 bases and J dropped 2 bases, with 11 bases sitting between them. CDR3 length equals 13 residues. Germline loops: CDR1 KGHDR, CDR2 SFDVKD. The CDR3 coding sequence is TGTGCCACCGTTGGACAGAACACAGATACGCAGTATTTT. Its translation: CATVGQNTDTQYF.